Given below is one T cell receptor (beta chain) in context. Its antigen is unknown. 5'RACE, which relied on constant-segment primers, yielded TCR alpha and TCR beta cDNA libraries carrying sample barcodes and UMIs. Each CDR3 protein gets one entry after TCRdb re-called the 5' RACE reads with MiXCR. The repertoire holds hundreds of thousands of distinct CDR3 sequences, approximately 15% seen once, with around 22% in the top ten. Between the trimmed V and J ends, which lost 3 bases and 2 bases, there was a span of 20 bases. This CDR3 has 18 amino acids. Germline V gene sequence: CDR1 SEHNR, CDR2 FQNEAQ (reference sequence). The data originate from a study of T-cell memory formation after mild COVID-19. Overall study results and limits: Clones that got smaller from day 15 to 85 had even CD4/CD8, while clones growing later tipped toward CD4+. In pre-infection memory, a portion of responding clones appeared, which suggested that cross-reactive memory joined.

The gene calls are TRBV7-9 and TRBJ2-1; TRBD1 or TRBD2 may be the D gene (5 bases each). The material sequenced was PBMCs or a T cell subset sorted from them (not recorded which). The source of this sequence is a man between 18 and 29 years old who had mild COVID-19 (a few samples of this study predate the infection). Cell type and time point are not known. The CDR3 DNA sequence: TGTGCCAGCAGCTTTCCAAAACTAGGACAAAGTACCTACAATGAGCAGTTCTTC. Residues: CASSFPKLGQSTYNEQFF.